This T cell receptor (beta chain) was recovered during a study of blood T cell repertoires in COVID-19. Study information: The United States, Italy and Spain were the sources of the acute and convalescent COVID-19 samples. PBMCs, B-cell-depleted T cells, or T cells provided the cDNA or gDNA that made up the material.

Germline V gene data show CDR1 as MNHEY and CDR2 as SVGAGI. V gave up 2 bases and J gave up 8 bases; unmatched junction bases: 4. The CDR3 spans 14 residues. Authors' methods: Amplification from reference gene primers served as the basis for estimated nucleated cell counts. Using immunoSEQ multiplex PCR, the repertoire was profiled, and TCRdb retains in-frame clones only, with some absent. For V, J and clone size, that table is used; D and trimming come from the DNA. The table lists 45,000 to 60,000 clones, about 88% of them singletons, with roughly 1.3% in the top ten. The chain employs TRBV6-5 and TRBJ1-2; 11 nucleotides match TRBD1. The sequenced sample consisted of peripheral blood. The receptor comes from a man in his fifties or sixties with acute or convalescent COVID-19. The CDR3 protein is CASSYGGQGVGYTF. CDR3 bases: TGTGCCAGCAGTTACGGGGGACAGGGGGTGGGCTACACCTTC.